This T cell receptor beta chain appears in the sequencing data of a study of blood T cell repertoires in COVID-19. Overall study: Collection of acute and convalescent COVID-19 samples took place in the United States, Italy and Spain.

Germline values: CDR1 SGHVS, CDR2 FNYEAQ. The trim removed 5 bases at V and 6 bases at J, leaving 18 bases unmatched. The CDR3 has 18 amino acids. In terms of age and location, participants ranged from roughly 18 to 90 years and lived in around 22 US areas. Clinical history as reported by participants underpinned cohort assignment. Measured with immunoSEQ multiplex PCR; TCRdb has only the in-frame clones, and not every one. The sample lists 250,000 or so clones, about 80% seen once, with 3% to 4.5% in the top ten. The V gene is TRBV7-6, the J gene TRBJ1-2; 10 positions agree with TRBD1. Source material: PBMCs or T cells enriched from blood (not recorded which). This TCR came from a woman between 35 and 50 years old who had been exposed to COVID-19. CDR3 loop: CASSNPLTAGTGVDGYTF. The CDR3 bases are TGTGCCAGCAGCAACCCGCTCACTGCCGGGACAGGGGTCGATGGCTACACCTTC.